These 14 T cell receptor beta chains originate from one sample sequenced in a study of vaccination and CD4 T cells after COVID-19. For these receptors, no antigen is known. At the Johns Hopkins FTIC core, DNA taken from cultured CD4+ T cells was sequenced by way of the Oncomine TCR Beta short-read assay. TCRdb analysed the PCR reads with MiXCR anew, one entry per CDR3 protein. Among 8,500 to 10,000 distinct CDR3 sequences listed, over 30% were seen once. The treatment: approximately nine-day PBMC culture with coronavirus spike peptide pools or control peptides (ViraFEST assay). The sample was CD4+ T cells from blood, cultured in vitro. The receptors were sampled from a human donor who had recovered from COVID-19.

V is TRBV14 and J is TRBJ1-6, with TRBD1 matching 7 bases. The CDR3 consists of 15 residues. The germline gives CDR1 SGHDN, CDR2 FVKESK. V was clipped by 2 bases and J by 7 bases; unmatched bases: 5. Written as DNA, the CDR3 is TGTGCCAGCAGCCAAACACAGGGGCTCAATTCACCCCTCCACTTT. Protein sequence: CASSQTQGLNSPLHF.

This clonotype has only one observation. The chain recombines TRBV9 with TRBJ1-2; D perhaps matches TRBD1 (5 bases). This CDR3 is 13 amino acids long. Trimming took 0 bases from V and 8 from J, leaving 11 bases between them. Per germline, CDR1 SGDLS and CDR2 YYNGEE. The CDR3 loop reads CASSVDDRRGYTF. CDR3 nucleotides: TGTGCCAGCAGCGTAGATGACAGAAGGGGCTACACCTTC.

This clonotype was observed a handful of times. CDR3 in amino acids: CASSLGRGWNTEAFF. CDR3 bases: TGTGCCAGCAGCTTAGGGCGGGGATGGAACACTGAAGCTTTCTTT. The chain joins TRBV7-9 to TRBJ1-1; D ambiguous. Germline CDR1 SEHNR, CDR2 FQNEAQ (reference sequence). There are 15 residues in the CDR3. The V gene lost 1 base and the J gene lost 1 base, with 10 bases spanning the gap.

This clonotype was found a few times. CDR3 amino acids: CASSGRGAGNQPQHF. The CDR3 nucleotides read TGTGCCAGCAGTGGGCGGGGGGCCGGCAATCAGCCCCAGCATTTT. The genes are TRBV12-3 or TRBV12-4 and TRBJ1-5, with D possibly matching TRBD1 (6 bases). CDR3 size: 15 residues. With 5 bases removed from V and 2 bases from J, the gap between germline ends came to 13 bases.

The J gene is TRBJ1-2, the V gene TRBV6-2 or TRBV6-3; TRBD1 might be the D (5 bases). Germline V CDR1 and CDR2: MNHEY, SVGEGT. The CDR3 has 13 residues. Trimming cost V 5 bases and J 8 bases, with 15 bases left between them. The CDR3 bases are TGTGCCAGCAGTCCACAGGTGATAAGCGGCTACACCTTC. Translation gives CASSPQVISGYTF.

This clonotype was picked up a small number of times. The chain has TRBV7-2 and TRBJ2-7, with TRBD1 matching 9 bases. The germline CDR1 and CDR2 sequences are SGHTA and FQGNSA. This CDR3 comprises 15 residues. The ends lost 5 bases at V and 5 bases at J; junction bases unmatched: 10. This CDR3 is CASSVQGQGIDEQYF. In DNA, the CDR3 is TGTGCCAGCAGCGTACAGGGACAGGGAATCGACGAGCAGTACTTC.

CDR3 in amino acids: CASSLLARWVDTQYF. In DNA form, the CDR3 reads TGTGCCAGCAGTTTGCTAGCTCGGTGGGTAGATACGCAGTATTTT. V gene TRBV12-3 or TRBV12-4 combines with J gene TRBJ2-3; D may be TRBD2 (5 bases). Trimming removed 3 bases at V and 5 bases at J, with 15 bases between. The CDR3 length is 15 residues.

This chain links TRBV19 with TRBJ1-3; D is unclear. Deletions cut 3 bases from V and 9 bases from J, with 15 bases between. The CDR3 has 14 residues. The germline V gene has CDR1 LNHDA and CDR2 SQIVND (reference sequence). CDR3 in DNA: TGTGCCAGTAGTATTATAGGGCCCGGACCCACCATATATTTT. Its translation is CASSIIGPGPTIYF.

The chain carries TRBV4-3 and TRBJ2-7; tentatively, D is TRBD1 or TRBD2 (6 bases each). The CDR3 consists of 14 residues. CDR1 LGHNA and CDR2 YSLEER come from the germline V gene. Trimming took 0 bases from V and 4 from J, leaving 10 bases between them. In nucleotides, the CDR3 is TGCGCCAGCAGCCAAGATGGAGGGGGGTACGAGCAGTACTTC. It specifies CASSQDGGGYEQYF.

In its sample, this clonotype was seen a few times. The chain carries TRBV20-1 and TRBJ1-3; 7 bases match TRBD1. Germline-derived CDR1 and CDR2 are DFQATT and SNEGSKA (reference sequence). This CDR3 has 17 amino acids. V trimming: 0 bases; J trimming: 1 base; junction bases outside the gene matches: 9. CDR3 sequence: CSARDPWDSKSGNTIYF. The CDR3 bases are TGCAGTGCTAGAGATCCATGGGACAGCAAGTCTGGAAACACCATATATTTT.

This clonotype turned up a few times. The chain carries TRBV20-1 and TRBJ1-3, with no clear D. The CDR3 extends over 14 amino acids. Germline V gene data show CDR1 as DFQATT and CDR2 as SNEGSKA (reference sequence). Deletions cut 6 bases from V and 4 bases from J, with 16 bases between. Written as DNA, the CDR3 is TGCAGTGCCCGGAGCCGAACCGGAGGAAACACCATATATTTT. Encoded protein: CSARSRTGGNTIYF.

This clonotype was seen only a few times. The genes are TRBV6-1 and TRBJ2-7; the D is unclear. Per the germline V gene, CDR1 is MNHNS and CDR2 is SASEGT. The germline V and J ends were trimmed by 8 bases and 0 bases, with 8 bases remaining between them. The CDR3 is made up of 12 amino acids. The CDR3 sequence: CASLENSYEQYF. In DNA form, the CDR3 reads TGTGCCAGCCTTGAGAACTCCTACGAGCAGTACTTC.

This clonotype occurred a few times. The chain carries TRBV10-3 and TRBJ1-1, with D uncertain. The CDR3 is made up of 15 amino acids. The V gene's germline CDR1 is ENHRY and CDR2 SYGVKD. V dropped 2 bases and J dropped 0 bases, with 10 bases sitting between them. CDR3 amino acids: CAISEGRIMNTEAFF. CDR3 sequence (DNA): TGTGCCATCAGTGAGGGAAGGATCATGAACACTGAAGCTTTCTTT.

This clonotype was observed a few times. In DNA form, the CDR3 reads TGTGCCAGTAGTATAGCCGGAAATCAGCCCCAGCATTTT. It codes for CASSIAGNQPQHF. The V and J genes are TRBV19 and TRBJ1-5; D not resolved. Germline CDR1 is LNHDA and CDR2 is SQIVND (reference sequence). Trimming took off 1 base at V and 4 bases at J, with 5 bases between the two ends. The CDR3 loop spans 13 amino acids.